This passage covers 32 T cell receptor beta chains from one sample sequenced in a study of a mutant IDH1 vaccine in newly diagnosed glioma. Which antigens these TCRs recognize remains unknown. Clones were read by immunoSEQ multiplex PCR, and TCRdb kept only the in-frame ones, dropping some. The table records tens of thousands of clones, around 76% of them present only once. Time point: week 23, last vaccination. Every single dose of the vaccine, 300 ug of mutant IDH1 20-mer peptide, came with topical imiquimod. Sequenced here: PBMCs, sampled from a glioma patient whose treatment included an IDH1 peptide vaccine. Receptor source: a man between 50 and 59 years old with glioma.

This chain joins TRBV7-8 and TRBJ2-2, with a tentative D call TRBD2 (6 bases). V lost 5 bases and J 3 bases, leaving 16 bases between the germline ends. CDR1 SGHVS and CDR2 FQNEAQ come from the germline V gene. This CDR3 is 16 amino acids long. The CDR3 region has the DNA TGTGCCAGCAGCCTGAGGGACTTTCGGGACACCGGGGAGCTGTTTTTT. This gives the protein CASSLRDFRDTGELFF. The entire variable domain, with the rest obtained from reference TRBV7-8 and TRBJ2-2, is as follows: GAGVSQSPRYKVAKRGQDVALRCDPISGHVSLFWYQQALGQGPEFLTYFQNEAQLDKSGLPSDRFFAERPEGSVSTLKIQRTQQEDSAVYLCASSLRDFRDTGELFFGEGSRLTVL.

The chain uses TRBV5-1 and TRBJ1-5, with a weak D call TRBD1 (5 bases). V shed 4 bases and J shed 3 bases, with 20 bases lying between them. In germline, CDR1 is SGHRS, CDR2 YFSETQ. CDR3 size: 17 residues. The CDR3 loop reads CASSPRPGTEINQPQHF. In DNA, the CDR3 is TGCGCCAGCAGCCCACGCCCCGGGACGGAAATCAATCAGCCCCAGCATTTT. The variable domain in full, with the rest retrieved from reference TRBV5-1 and TRBJ1-5, is KAGVTQTPRYLIKTRGQQVTLSCSPISGHRSVSWYQQTPGQGLQFLFEYFSETQRNKGNFPGRFSGRQFSNSRSEMNVSTLELGDSALYLCASSPRPGTEINQPQHFGDGTRLSIL.

This chain uses TRBV5-8 with TRBJ1-4, with TRBD1 matching 8 bases. The CDR3 spans 16 residues. The V gene's germline CDR1 is SGHTS and CDR2 YDEGEE. Trimming at V came to 3 bases and at J to 0 bases, leaving 4 bases not matched to a gene. CDR3 DNA: TGTGCCAGCAGCTACGGGACAGGCCCAACTAATGAAAAACTGTTTTTT. This codes for CASSYGTGPTNEKLFF.

The chain joins TRBV4-2 to TRBJ2-5, with TRBD1 matching over 8 bases. The V gene's germline CDR1 is LGHNA and CDR2 YNFKEQ. The CDR3 is 15 residues long. J gave up 5 bases and V 0 bases, and 5 bases lay outside the gene matches. The CDR3, as DNA: TGTGCCAGCAGCCAAGAGGGCAGGGGGCTTGAGACCCAGTACTTC. This gives the protein CASSQEGRGLETQYF.

This rearrangement joins TRBV5-4 to TRBJ1-6; D is unresolved. The CDR3 is 13 amino acids. Germline CDR1 reads SGHNT; CDR2 reads YYREEE (reference sequence). V dropped 7 bases and J dropped 5 bases, with 10 bases sitting between them. The CDR3: CASGGRNNSPLHF. As DNA, the CDR3 is TGTGCCAGCGGTGGACGGAATAATTCACCCCTCCACTTT.

The chain carries TRBV7-2 and TRBJ2-7; D is perhaps TRBD1 or TRBD2 (5 bases each). CDR1 and CDR2 (germline): SGHTA, FQGNSA. This CDR3 has 15 amino acids. The V and J ends lost 3 bases and 5 bases respectively, with 17 bases between them. DNA of the CDR3: TGTGCCAGCAGCTTTGATGGGGGACGAGGGAACGAGCAGTACTTC. It yields the protein CASSFDGGRGNEQYF. Full variable domain (remainder filled in from reference TRBV7-2 and TRBJ2-7): GAGVSQSPSNKVTEKGKDVELRCDPISGHTALYWYRQSLGQGLEFLIYFQGNSAPDKSGLPSDRFSAERTGGSVSTLTIQRTQQEDSAVYLCASSFDGGRGNEQYFGPGTRLTVT.

The chain couples TRBV5-1 to TRBJ2-7; tentative D call: TRBD1 (6 bases). Between the trimmed V and J ends, which lost 4 bases and 3 bases, there was a span of 14 bases. Germline V gives CDR1 SGHRS, CDR2 YFSETQ. There are 14 residues in the CDR3. The CDR3 loop reads CASSPDSDSYEQYF. The CDR3 DNA reads TGCGCCAGCAGCCCCGATTCGGACAGCTACGAGCAGTACTTC. The full variable domain, in which reference TRBV5-1 and TRBJ2-7 provide the parts outside the CDR3, is KAGVTQTPRYLIKTRGQQVTLSCSPISGHRSVSWYQQTPGQGLQFLFEYFSETQRNKGNFPGRFSGRQFSNSRSEMNVSTLELGDSALYLCASSPDSDSYEQYFGPGTRLTVT.

This clone occurred once. The chain's CDR3 is CASSSTGVDEQFF. In DNA form, the CDR3 reads TGCGCCAGCAGCTCTACAGGGGTGGATGAGCAGTTCTTC. The rearrangement joins TRBV5-1 to TRBJ2-1; TRBD1 aligns across 7 bases. Trimming at V came to 3 bases and at J to 8 bases, leaving 5 bases not matched to a gene. Germline CDR1 SGHRS, CDR2 YFSETQ. CDR3 length: 13 residues. Filled out from reference TRBV5-1 and TRBJ2-1, the complete variable domain reads KAGVTQTPRYLIKTRGQQVTLSCSPISGHRSVSWYQQTPGQGLQFLFEYFSETQRNKGNFPGRFSGRQFSNSRSEMNVSTLELGDSALYLCASSSTGVDEQFFGPGTRLTVL.

The chain has TRBV30 and TRBJ1-1, with D maybe TRBD1 (5 bases). There are 13 residues in the CDR3. Trimming left V 0 bases short and J 6 bases short, with 11 bases between. Germline values: CDR1 GTSNPN, CDR2 SVGIG (reference sequence). CDR3 nucleotide sequence: TGTGCCTGGAGTGTACGGGGGTTCTCTGAAGCTTTCTTT. Translating gives CAWSVRGFSEAFF.

This chain uses TRBV5-8 with TRBJ1-3, with D hard to call. The CDR3 covers 14 residues. The V and J ends lost 2 bases and 0 bases respectively, with 6 bases between them. Germline loops: CDR1 SGHTS, CDR2 YDEGEE. The CDR3 sequence is CASSLSSSGNTIYF. CDR3 DNA: TGTGCCAGCAGCTTATCCTCCTCTGGAAACACCATATATTTT.

The J gene is TRBJ2-5, the V gene TRBV28, with D uncertain. CDR1 and CDR2 from the germline V gene are MDHEN and SYDVKM. This CDR3 contains 12 residues. Trimming removed 5 bases at V and 4 bases at J, with 8 bases between. DNA of the CDR3: TGTGCCAGCAGTCCGCAAGCAGAGACCCAGTACTTC. This codes for CASSPQAETQYF.

The sample holds a few counts of this clone. This sequence joins TRBV30 and TRBJ1-1; no clear D gene. V was clipped by 0 bases and J by 1 base, with 9 bases between them. Germline V gives CDR1 GTSNPN, CDR2 SVGIG (reference sequence). The CDR3 runs to 14 residues. CDR3: CAWSVERTNTEAFF. CDR3 DNA: TGTGCCTGGAGTGTAGAAAGGACGAACACTGAAGCTTTCTTT.

V usage is TRBV29-1 and J usage is TRBJ2-5, with TRBD2 matching over 7 bases. With 4 bases clipped from V and 2 bases from J, the junction kept 7 bases outside the gene matches. CDR3 length: 14 amino acids. The germline CDR1 and CDR2 sequences are SQVTM and ANQGSEA. The CDR3 region is CSVGASGNQETQYF. The CDR3 DNA sequence: TGCAGCGTTGGGGCTAGCGGAAATCAAGAGACCCAGTACTTC.

Here the CDR3 reads CASSSQGGNTEAFF. CDR3 DNA: TGTGCCAGCAGCTCGCAAGGGGGGAACACTGAAGCTTTCTTT. This chain joins TRBV5-4 and TRBJ1-1; D is possibly TRBD1 (6 bases). V dropped 3 bases and J dropped 1 base, with 10 bases sitting between them. The length of the CDR3 is 14 residues. CDR1 and CDR2 (germline): SGHNT, YYREEE (reference sequence).

J is TRBJ2-7 and V is TRBV5-4; TRBD2 agrees at 15 bases. Germline V gene sequence: CDR1 SGHNT, CDR2 YYREEE (reference sequence). After removal of 4 bases from V and 6 bases from J, the junction contained 5 bases not matched to a gene. This CDR3 comprises 15 residues. The CDR3 reads CASSTGLAGGLEQYF. In DNA form, the CDR3 reads TGTGCCAGCAGCACTGGACTAGCGGGGGGGCTCGAGCAGTACTTC.

The J gene is TRBJ2-1, the V gene TRBV15; D is possibly TRBD1 (7 bases). Germline CDR1 and CDR2: LNHNV and YYDKDF (reference sequence). Trimming cost V 7 bases and J 8 bases, with 21 bases left between them. The length of the CDR3 is 15 residues. This CDR3 is CATNPSGGNDHEQFF. CDR3 nucleotide sequence: TGTGCCACCAATCCGTCAGGGGGGAATGACCATGAGCAGTTCTTC. Filled out from reference TRBV15 and TRBJ2-1, the complete variable domain reads DAMVIQNPRYQVTQFGKPVTLSCSQTLNHNVMYWYQQKSSQAPKLLFHYYDKDFNNEADTPDNFQSRRPNTSFCFLDIRSPGLGDTAMYLCATNPSGGNDHEQFFGPGTRLTVL.

CDR3 bases: TGTGCCAGCAGCCTAAGGACAGGAGTTAGCAATCAGCCCCAGCATTTT. Translated, it gives CASSLRTGVSNQPQHF. J is TRBJ1-5 and V is TRBV7-8; 7 bases are a match to TRBD1. From germline, CDR1 is SGHVS and CDR2 FQNEAQ. V lost 5 bases, J lost 0 bases, and 7 bases stayed unmatched. The CDR3 length is 16 residues. Filled out from reference TRBV7-8 and TRBJ1-5, the complete variable domain reads GAGVSQSPRYKVAKRGQDVALRCDPISGHVSLFWYQQALGQGPEFLTYFQNEAQLDKSGLPSDRFFAERPEGSVSTLKIQRTQQEDSAVYLCASSLRTGVSNQPQHFGDGTRLSIL.

V gene TRBV29-1 combines with J gene TRBJ1-2; D remains unclear. In germline, CDR1 is SQVTM, CDR2 ANQGSEA. The ends were cut back, 5 bases at V and 2 bases at J, with 9 bases in the middle. The CDR3 length is 12 residues. The CDR3 bases are TGCAGCGTTATAGATTTGAACTATGGCTACACCTTC. It codes for CSVIDLNYGYTF.

The rearrangement joins TRBV7-2 to TRBJ1-5, with TRBD1 matching over 8 bases. The CDR3 length is 15 residues. Per the germline V gene, CDR1 is SGHTA and CDR2 is FQGNSA. V trimming: 4 bases; J trimming: 4 bases; junction bases outside the gene matches: 6. The CDR3 coding sequence is TGTGCCAGCAGCTACCAGACAGGGGATAATCAGCCCCAGCATTTT. Its translation: CASSYQTGDNQPQHF. The variable domain in full, completed from reference TRBV7-2 and TRBJ1-5, reads GAGVSQSPSNKVTEKGKDVELRCDPISGHTALYWYRQSLGQGLEFLIYFQGNSAPDKSGLPSDRFSAERTGGSVSTLTIQRTQQEDSAVYLCASSYQTGDNQPQHFGDGTRLSIL.

The chain uses TRBV27 and TRBJ1-6; D is uncertain. The CDR3 consists of 14 residues. In germline, CDR1 is MNHEY, CDR2 SMNVEV (reference sequence). V was cut by 2 bases and J by 10 bases, with 12 bases left in between. CDR3: CASSLVRAKSPLHF. The DNA of the CDR3 is TGTGCCAGCAGTTTAGTAAGGGCAAAGTCACCCCTCCACTTT.

The genes are TRBV5-6 and TRBJ1-2; no firm D call. This CDR3 has 12 amino acids. Germline V gene sequence: CDR1 SGHDT, CDR2 YYEEEE. The V end was cut by 5 bases, the J end by 7 bases, with 12 bases between. The CDR3 sequence: CASSWASGGYTF. CDR3 nucleotide sequence: TGTGCCAGCAGTTGGGCGTCGGGTGGCTACACCTTC.

This sequence joins TRBV4-3 and TRBJ1-5, with D tentatively TRBD1 (6 bases). Trimming took off 0 bases at V and 7 bases at J, with 13 bases between the two ends. The CDR3 covers 15 residues. Germline V gene sequence: CDR1 LGHNA, CDR2 YSLEER. The CDR3 protein is CASSQDRGADQPQHF. The CDR3, as DNA: TGCGCCAGCAGCCAAGATAGGGGGGCAGACCAGCCCCAGCATTTT.

This rearrangement joins TRBV19 to TRBJ2-6; 10 bases line up with TRBD1. Per the germline V gene, CDR1 is LNHDA and CDR2 is SQIVND (reference sequence). V was clipped by 6 bases and J by 2 bases; unmatched bases: 7. The CDR3 has 17 residues. CDR3 residues: CASRAGTGDPGANVLTF. The CDR3 region has the DNA TGTGCCAGTAGGGCCGGGACAGGGGACCCTGGGGCCAACGTCCTGACTTTC.

This sequence joins TRBV19 and TRBJ2-5, with 10 bases aligning to TRBD1. J lost 3 bases, V lost 6 bases, and 1 base had no gene match. The germline V gene has CDR1 LNHDA and CDR2 SQIVND (reference sequence). CDR3 length: 13 residues. The CDR3 DNA reads as TGTGCCAGTAGGACAGGGGGCGAAGAGACCCAGTACTTC. It is translated as CASRTGGEETQYF.

The chain carries TRBV11-3 and TRBJ2-5; 7 bases line up with TRBD2. The length of the CDR3 is 13 residues. Per the germline V gene, CDR1 is SGHNT and CDR2 is YENEEA. After removal of 2 bases from V and 5 bases from J, the junction contained 2 bases not matched to a gene. The CDR3 reads CASSLQGGETQYF. The CDR3 DNA reads as TGTGCCAGCAGCTTACAGGGAGGGGAGACCCAGTACTTC.

The CDR3 here is CASSQLAGGYEQYF. The CDR3, as DNA: TGTGCCAGCAGTCAACTAGCGGGGGGCTACGAGCAGTACTTC. The rearrangement links TRBV6-6 to TRBJ2-7; 12 bases match TRBD2. V was pared by 5 bases and J by 3 bases, with 2 bases of the junction left unmatched. This CDR3 region has 14 residues. CDR1 and CDR2 from the germline V gene are MNHNY and SVGAGI (reference sequence).

This chain links TRBV10-2 with TRBJ1-2, with 7 positions matching TRBD1. After removal of 2 bases from V and 8 bases from J, the junction contained 11 bases not matched to a gene. The CDR3 has 15 residues. CDR1 is WSHSY and CDR2 is SAAADI in the germline V gene. CDR3 DNA: TGCGCCAGCAGTGAGGAAGACCCTTACAGGGGCGGCTACACCTTC. Its protein product is CASSEEDPYRGGYTF.

This clone has more than one count but fewer than ten. The CDR3 is CASGLTLDSNEQFF. CDR3 DNA sequence: TGTGCTAGTGGTTTGACCCTGGACAGCAATGAGCAGTTCTTC. This chain uses TRBV12-5 with TRBJ2-1; D possibly corresponds to TRBD1 (6 bases). Germline V gene data show CDR1 as LGHNT and CDR2 as FRNRAP. Deletions cut 2 bases from V and 6 bases from J, with 11 bases between. CDR3 size: 14 residues.

The J gene is TRBJ2-5, the V gene TRBV15; D may match TRBD1 or TRBD2 (6 bases each). The CDR3 runs to 15 residues. V was clipped by 4 bases and J by 4 bases, with 16 bases between them. Germline CDR1 LNHNV, CDR2 YYDKDF (reference sequence). The CDR3 DNA reads TGTGCCACCAGCAATTCGGGGGCGCGTCCAGAGACCCAGTACTTC. This encodes CATSNSGARPETQYF.

The rearrangement uses TRBV6-1 and TRBJ1-3; D gene uncertain. Germline V lookup: CDR1 MNHNS, CDR2 SASEGT. The CDR3 length is 15 residues. V lost 3 bases to trimming and J lost 0 bases, with 9 bases between them. The CDR3 here is CASSDGRISGNTIYF. DNA of the CDR3: TGTGCCAGCAGTGATGGTCGTATCTCTGGAAACACCATATATTTT.

The J gene is TRBJ2-7, the V gene TRBV4-3; D is perhaps TRBD1 or TRBD2 (5 bases each). The ends were cut back, 0 bases at V and 0 bases at J, with 9 bases in the middle. The CDR3 consists of 15 residues. Germline V gene sequence: CDR1 LGHNA, CDR2 YSLEER. CDR3 amino acids: CASSQEEGSSYEQYF. The CDR3 DNA reads TGCGCCAGCAGCCAAGAAGAGGGGAGCTCCTACGAGCAGTACTTC.

This chain connects TRBV5-6 to TRBJ2-7; 7 nucleotides line up with TRBD1. Per germline, CDR1 SGHDT and CDR2 YYEEEE. This CDR3 spans 14 amino acids. Trimming cost V 4 bases and J 2 bases; bases outside gene matches: 6. Here the CDR3 DNA reads TGTGCCAGCAGCGCCGCGACAGGGCCCTACGAGCAGTACTTC. Protein sequence: CASSAATGPYEQYF.